Listed below are T cell receptor beta chains from one sample, sequenced in a study of blood T cell repertoires in COVID-19. Generated by immunoSEQ multiplex PCR, the TCRdb table keeps only in-frame clones and is missing some. The sample holds 100,000 to 150,000 clones, 70% to 90% seen once. The sample consisted of peripheral blood. The receptors derive from a man in his sixties with acute or convalescent COVID-19. CDR3s include the opening cysteine and the closing phenylalanine or tryptophan. D genes are given only for firm matches. Only some rows state a clone size, as once, few, many or a class for expanded clones.

>TRBV2|NA|TRBJ1-5|TRBD1
TGTGCCAGCACCGGGACAGGGACCAATCAGCCCCAGCATTTT
CASTGTGTNQPQHF
>TRBV28|NA|TRBJ1-1|NA
TGTGCCAGCATCTCCACAGGGTCGGGGGAAGCTTTCTTT
CASISTGSGEAFF
>TRBV29-1|NA|TRBJ1-1|NA
TGCAGCGCCGGAATGGCAGGGGCTAACACTGAAGCTTTCTTT
CSAGMAGANTEAFF
>TRBV12-3/TRBV12-4|NA|TRBJ2-1|NA
TGTGCCAGCACCAGGATGTCCTACAATGAGCAGTTCTTC
CASTRMSYNEQFF
>TRBV6-2/TRBV6-3|NA|TRBJ1-5|NA
TGTGCCAGCAGTTTTGACAGGTTCAATCAGCCCCAGCATTTT
CASSFDRFNQPQHF
>TRBV18|NA|TRBJ1-2|TRBD1
TGTGCCAGCTCACCACCTAGCCAGGGGGGAGGCTACACCTTC
CASSPPSQGGGYTF
>TRBV3-1/TRBV3-2|NA|TRBJ1-6|NA
TGTGCCAGCAGCCAAGATCAGGCTTCACCCCTCCACTTT
CASSQDQASPLHF
>TRBV30|NA|TRBJ1-1|NA
TGTGCCTGGGCCGGTTCGAACACTGAAGCTTTCTTT
CAWAGSNTEAFF
>TRBV27|NA|TRBJ1-2|NA
TGTGCCAGCAGTTTATTGGCGGGAGCCTATGGCTACACCTTC
CASSLLAGAYGYTF
>TRBV29-1|NA|TRBJ1-1|NA
TGCAGCGCTCAGGGTTTGAACACTGAAGCTTTCTTT
CSAQGLNTEAFF
>TRBV5-1|NA|TRBJ1-6|NA
TGCGCCAGCAGCTTGGCTGGCGGCGAGAATTCACCCCTCCACTTT
CASSLAGGENSPLHF
>TRBV5-7|NA|TRBJ2-7|TRBD1
TGTGCCAGCAGCGCGCATGGACAGGGGGCGGATGGCGAGCAGTACTTC
CASSAHGQGADGEQYF
>TRBV6-5|NA|TRBJ2-5|NA
TGTGCCAGCCAGAGGTACCAAGAGACCCAGTACTTC
CASQRYQETQYF
>TRBV5-1|NA|TRBJ1-1|TRBD1
TGCGCCAGCAGCCTTTCCCAGGGGGCTTTGAACACTGAAGCTTTCTTT
CASSLSQGALNTEAFF
>TRBV13|NA|TRBJ2-2|NA
TGTGCCAGCCGAGGAAGGGGCCCGCGGTCCGGGGAGCTGTTTTTT
CASRGRGPRSGELFF
>TRBV6-6|NA|TRBJ2-1|TRBD1
TGTGCCAGCAGCCCCGGGACAGGGGTTTCATTTGAGCAGTTCTTC
CASSPGTGVSFEQFF
>TRBV9|NA|TRBJ2-1|NA
TGTGCCAGCAGCCCGAGCTTCGGGGGTGCAGGCTCCGGGACCAATGAGCAGTTCTTC
CASSPSFGGAGSGTNEQFF
>TRBV5-1|NA|TRBJ2-5|TRBD1
TGCGCCAGCAGCTTGGGACAGGGGACAGGGCAAGAGACCCAGTACTTC
CASSLGQGTGQETQYF
>TRBV19|NA|TRBJ2-7|NA
TGTGCCAGTACAGGTTTGGCGGGACCCTACGAGCAGTACTTC
CASTGLAGPYEQYF
>TRBV12-3/TRBV12-4|NA|TRBJ2-7|NA
TGTGCCAGCAAAGAAGCCGGAGGTAACGAGCAGTACTTC
CASKEAGGNEQYF
>TRBV27|once|TRBJ2-7|TRBD2
TGTGCCAGCAGCCCTCTAGCGGGAGGGCCTAAGCAGTACTTC
CASSPLAGGPKQYF
>TRBV19|NA|TRBJ1-1|NA
TGTGCCAGTAGTATAGGAGGTTTTAGCACTGAAGCTTTCTTT
CASSIGGFSTEAFF
>TRBV28|NA|TRBJ2-1|NA
TGTGCCAGCAGTCAACCGGGACTGGTTAGCTCCTACAATGAGCAGTTCTTC
CASSQPGLVSSYNEQFF
>TRBV5-1|NA|TRBJ2-7|TRBD1
TGCGCCAGCAGCATGGACAGGGAGTACTACGAGCAGTACTTC
CASSMDREYYEQYF
>TRBV30|once|TRBJ2-5|NA
TGTGCCTGGCAGGGGCGAGAGACCCAGTACTTC
CAWQGRETQYF
>TRBV27|NA|TRBJ2-7|TRBD1
TGTGCCAGCAGCCTTACAGGGGCCCGGGACGAGCAGTACTTC
CASSLTGARDEQYF
>TRBV20-1|NA|TRBJ1-2|NA
TGCAGTGCTACCGGCTATGGCTACACCTTC
CSATGYGYTF
>TRBV15|NA|TRBJ2-7|TRBD1
TGTGCCACCAGCAATTACGGACAGGTAGAATCCTACGAGCAGTACTTC
CATSNYGQVESYEQYF
>TRBV19|NA|TRBJ2-3|NA
TGTGCCAGTAGCCGCGCCCCAGGGCGTGAAAGGTATTTT
CASSRAPGRERYF
>TRBV5-4|NA|TRBJ2-1|TRBD1
TGTGCCAGCAGCTATGACAGGGCATCGTACAATGAGCAGTTCTTC
CASSYDRASYNEQFF
>TRBV10-3|NA|TRBJ1-2|NA
TGTGCCATCAGTCCCAATGGGCCCATGAACTATGGCTACACCTTC
CAISPNGPMNYGYTF
>TRBV28|NA|TRBJ2-1|TRBD2
TGTGCCAGCAGTTTGGGAGCGGGAGTGTCCGATGAGCAGTTCTTC
CASSLGAGVSDEQFF
>TRBV29-1|NA|TRBJ1-3|NA
TGCAGCGTTGAGTCAGGGAAGGGAAACACCATATATTTT
CSVESGKGNTIYF
>TRBV9|NA|TRBJ2-3|TRBD2
TGTGCCAGCAGCGCGGCAACTAGCGGGAGGGTTGATACGCAGTATTTT
CASSAATSGRVDTQYF
>TRBV24-1|NA|TRBJ2-2|NA
TGTGCCACCGGAGCAACAGGCTACACCGGGGAGCTGTTTTTT
CATGATGYTGELFF
>TRBV19|NA|TRBJ2-2|NA
TGTGCCAGTAGTATAGCAGAGGGCGAGGAGCTGTTTTTT
CASSIAEGEELFF
>TRBV3-1/TRBV3-2|NA|TRBJ1-5|TRBD1
TGTGCCAGCAGCGGCGGGACAGGGTCCAATCAGCCCCAGCATTTT
CASSGGTGSNQPQHF
>TRBV7-6|NA|TRBJ2-2|TRBD2
TGTGCCAGCAGCTTAGTCGGTAGCGGGGCCACCGGGGAGCTGTTTTTT
CASSLVGSGATGELFF
>TRBV27|once|TRBJ2-1|TRBD2
TGTGCCAGCAGATCTAGCGGGTCTTACAATGAGCAGTTCTTC
CASRSSGSYNEQFF
>TRBV19|NA|TRBJ2-7|NA
TGTGCCAGTAGTGGGGGGACAGACTACGAGCAGTACTTC
CASSGGTDYEQYF
>TRBV25-1|few|TRBJ2-7|NA
TGTGCCAGCAGTGCAAAGGGGTCCGAGCAGTACTTC
CASSAKGSEQYF
>TRBV28|NA|TRBJ1-1|TRBD1
TGTGCCAGCCTGACAGGGACGAACACTGAAGCTTTCTTT
CASLTGTNTEAFF
>TRBV27|NA|TRBJ1-2|NA
TGTGCCAGCAGTACTACCCGGGACACCTATAACTATGGCTACACCTTC
CASSTTRDTYNYGYTF
>TRBV14|NA|TRBJ2-3|TRBD2
TGTGCCAGCAGCCAAGCCCCTAGCGGGAGTATATATGCAGATACGCAGTATTTT
CASSQAPSGSIYADTQYF
>TRBV5-1|NA|TRBJ1-1|NA
TGCGCCAGCAGCTTGGATAACAGGGCAAGCACTGAAGCTTTCTTT
CASSLDNRASTEAFF
>TRBV9|NA|TRBJ1-5|NA
TGTGCCAGCAGCGTAGTCCTCGGGGGCAATCAGCCCCAGCATTTT
CASSVVLGGNQPQHF
>TRBV3-1/TRBV3-2|NA|TRBJ1-1|NA
TGTGCCAGCAGCCAAGATCGGCAGGCTTACACTGAAGCTTTCTTT
CASSQDRQAYTEAFF
>TRBV11-2|NA|TRBJ2-7|NA
TGTGCCAGCAGTGGGACACACGAGCAGTACTTC
CASSGTHEQYF
>TRBV28|once|TRBJ1-5|NA
TGTGCCAGCAGTCTATCCTGGGAGCAGCCCCAGCATTTT
CASSLSWEQPQHF
>TRBV30|NA|TRBJ1-5|NA
TGTGCCTGGTCCACGGGCCAGGGTGATCAGCCCCAGCATTTT
CAWSTGQGDQPQHF
>TRBV13|NA|TRBJ1-4|TRBD1
TGTGCCAGCAGCTTAAGGACAGGGGTAGGTGAAAAACTGTTTTTT
CASSLRTGVGEKLFF
>TRBV28|NA|TRBJ2-5|NA
TGTGCCAGCAGTTTACAGGGCTGGGAGACCCAGTACTTC
CASSLQGWETQYF
>TRBV5-6|NA|TRBJ1-6|NA
TGTGCCAGCAGCCTCGCGGGGAGGGACTATAATTCACCCCTCCACTTT
CASSLAGRDYNSPLHF
>TRBV7-3|NA|TRBJ1-1|NA
TGTGCCAGCAGTCTACAGGTTAACACTGAAGCTTTCTTT
CASSLQVNTEAFF
>TRBV19|NA|TRBJ2-6|NA
TGTGCCAGTAGTAACAGAGACTCTGGGGCCAACGTCCTGACTTTC
CASSNRDSGANVLTF
>TRBV6-5|NA|TRBJ2-7|NA
TGTGCCAGCGCTACAGGGCGACGGGAGCAGTACTTC
CASATGRREQYF
>TRBV5-4|NA|TRBJ2-1|NA
TGTGCCAGCAGCTTGGGACTGGCTGGGAATGAGCAGTTCTTC
CASSLGLAGNEQFF
>TRBV7-9|NA|TRBJ2-6|TRBD2
TGTGCCAGCAAATGGGAGGGCCCTAGTGGGGCCAACGTCCTGACTTTC
CASKWEGPSGANVLTF